Listed below are T cell receptor beta chains from one sample, sequenced in a study of T cells in Graves' hyperthyroidism and ophthalmopathy. TCRdb reanalysed the multiplex PCR reads using MiXCR and keeps one entry per CDR3 protein. Of 500,000 to 750,000 distinct CDR3 sequences listed, more than 15% were seen once; the top ten hold around 6.6%. Sample: blood. All receptors derive from a woman between 25 and 40 years old with Graves' hyperthyroidism. CDR3s include the opening cysteine and the closing phenylalanine or tryptophan. Each record gives: V gene, clone size, D gene, J gene, CDR3 protein, CDR3 DNA. A D gene is named only where the DNA matches it firmly. Size is omitted from some rows. Given values are once, few, many or a class for expanded clones.

v_gene: TRBV27; abundance: few; d_gene: -; j_gene: TRBJ2-3; CDR3aa: CASSLFQGLPRTDTQYF; CDR3nt: TGTGCCAGCAGTCTGTTTCAGGGCCTCCCCCGCACAGATACGCAGTATTTT
v_gene: TRBV27; abundance: -; d_gene: -; j_gene: TRBJ1-1; CDR3aa: CASARGTEAFF; CDR3nt: TGTGCCAGCGCTCGCGGAACTGAAGCTTTCTTT
v_gene: TRBV6-1; abundance: -; d_gene: TRBD1; j_gene: TRBJ1-1; CDR3aa: CASSPLRGLTEAFF; CDR3nt: TGTGCCAGCAGCCCCTTAAGGGGGCTCACTGAAGCTTTCTTT
v_gene: TRBV3-1; abundance: many; d_gene: TRBD2; j_gene: TRBJ2-1; CDR3aa: CASSPTSGLRNEQFF; CDR3nt: TGTGCCAGCAGCCCAACTAGCGGCCTTAGGAATGAGCAGTTCTTC
v_gene: TRBV11-2; abundance: many; d_gene: TRBD2; j_gene: TRBJ2-1; CDR3aa: CASSLAGGRDNEQFF; CDR3nt: TGTGCCAGCAGCTTAGCTGGCGGGAGGGACAATGAGCAGTTCTTC
v_gene: TRBV20-1; abundance: many; d_gene: TRBD2; j_gene: TRBJ2-1; CDR3aa: CSASLLGRLAGAYEQFF; CDR3nt: TGCAGTGCTAGCCTACTTGGTAGGCTAGCGGGAGCGTATGAGCAGTTCTTC
v_gene: TRBV20-1; abundance: many; d_gene: -; j_gene: TRBJ2-5; CDR3aa: CSARADTPGTQETQYF; CDR3nt: TGCAGTGCTAGGGCCGATACACCCGGGACACAAGAGACCCAGTACTTC
v_gene: TRBV27; abundance: many; d_gene: -; j_gene: TRBJ2-7; CDR3aa: CASSLDHFGEYEQYF; CDR3nt: TGTGCCAGCAGTTTAGACCACTTCGGGGAGTACGAGCAGTACTTC
v_gene: TRBV30; abundance: few; d_gene: TRBD1; j_gene: TRBJ2-3; CDR3aa: CAWSATDRGRYPVGTDTQYF; CDR3nt: TGTGCCTGGAGTGCCACCGACAGGGGACGATACCCCGTGGGCACAGATACGCAGTATTTT
v_gene: TRBV11-2; abundance: -; d_gene: -; j_gene: TRBJ2-2; CDR3aa: CASGAPVRELFF; CDR3nt: TGTGCCAGCGGCGCCCCTGTCAGGGAGCTGTTTTTT
v_gene: TRBV6-4; abundance: few; d_gene: TRBD2; j_gene: TRBJ2-2; CDR3aa: CASSRLAGSGGLNTGELFF; CDR3nt: TGTGCCAGCAGTAGACTAGCGGGGAGTGGAGGATTGAACACCGGGGAGCTGTTTTTT
v_gene: TRBV10-3; abundance: few; d_gene: -; j_gene: TRBJ2-1; CDR3aa: CAISGNSEHNEQFF; CDR3nt: TGTGCCATCAGTGGAAATAGCGAGCACAATGAGCAGTTCTTC
v_gene: TRBV9; abundance: -; d_gene: TRBD2; j_gene: TRBJ2-5; CDR3aa: CASSVDGTSGSGETQYF; CDR3nt: TGTGCCAGCAGCGTAGATGGGACTAGCGGGAGCGGGGAGACCCAGTACTTC
v_gene: TRBV5-1; abundance: few; d_gene: TRBD1; j_gene: TRBJ2-7; CDR3aa: CASRAGTGGRYEQYF; CDR3nt: TGCGCCAGCAGGGCTGGGACAGGGGGCAGGTACGAGCAGTACTTC
v_gene: TRBV5-1; abundance: many; d_gene: -; j_gene: TRBJ1-1; CDR3aa: CASSLSAARSEAFF; CDR3nt: TGCGCCAGCAGCCTGAGCGCGGCCAGAAGTGAAGCTTTCTTT
v_gene: TRBV27; abundance: many; d_gene: TRBD2; j_gene: TRBJ2-1; CDR3aa: CASSFLERRLAAPEQFF; CDR3nt: TGTGCCAGCAGTTTCCTCGAGCGACGACTAGCGGCCCCAGAGCAGTTCTTC
v_gene: TRBV28; abundance: few; d_gene: -; j_gene: TRBJ2-3; CDR3aa: CASSLWGAGLTDTQYF; CDR3nt: TGTGCCAGCAGTTTATGGGGGGCGGGACTGACAGATACGCAGTATTTT
v_gene: TRBV7-9; abundance: many; d_gene: -; j_gene: TRBJ2-7; CDR3aa: CASSLRHSYEQYF; CDR3nt: TGTGCCAGCAGCTTACGTCACTCCTACGAGCAGTACTTC
v_gene: TRBV12-3/TRBV12-4; abundance: -; d_gene: TRBD1; j_gene: TRBJ1-5; CDR3aa: CASSLSGQGAIGNQPQHF; CDR3nt: TGTGCCAGCAGTTTATCGGGACAGGGGGCAATAGGCAATCAGCCCCAGCATTTT
v_gene: TRBV20-1; abundance: few; d_gene: -; j_gene: TRBJ2-3; CDR3aa: CSARPNRDGQYF; CDR3nt: TGCAGTGCGCGACCAAACAGGGATGGGCAGTATTTT
v_gene: TRBV29-1; abundance: many; d_gene: -; j_gene: TRBJ2-7; CDR3aa: CSVSTGGTYEQYF; CDR3nt: TGCAGCGTTAGTACAGGCGGAACCTACGAGCAGTACTTC
v_gene: TRBV11-3; abundance: -; d_gene: TRBD2; j_gene: TRBJ2-2; CDR3aa: CARGGPTLEKNTGELFF; CDR3nt: TGTGCCAGGGGAGGGCCAACGCTAGAGAAAAACACCGGGGAGCTGTTTTTT
v_gene: TRBV5-6; abundance: many; d_gene: TRBD2; j_gene: TRBJ2-3; CDR3aa: CASSSGLAGEYF; CDR3nt: TGTGCCAGCAGCTCCGGACTAGCGGGAGAGTATTTT
v_gene: TRBV15; abundance: -; d_gene: -; j_gene: TRBJ2-5; CDR3aa: CATSRSETQYF; CDR3nt: TGTGCCACCAGCAGAAGTGAGACCCAGTACTTC
v_gene: TRBV7-2; abundance: few; d_gene: -; j_gene: TRBJ2-2; CDR3aa: CASSLGTTDTGELFF; CDR3nt: TGTGCCAGCAGCTTAGGGACTACTGACACCGGGGAGCTGTTTTTT
v_gene: TRBV27; abundance: -; d_gene: -; j_gene: TRBJ2-4; CDR3aa: CASSPGGGIQYF; CDR3nt: TGTGCCAGCAGTCCAGGGGGGGGCATTCAGTACTTC
v_gene: TRBV6-1; abundance: -; d_gene: -; j_gene: TRBJ2-1; CDR3aa: CASSARANYNEQFF; CDR3nt: TGTGCCAGCAGTGCTCGGGCCAATTACAATGAGCAGTTCTTC
v_gene: TRBV7-3; abundance: many; d_gene: -; j_gene: TRBJ1-1; CDR3aa: CASSLTMNTEAFF; CDR3nt: TGTGCCAGCAGCCTAACCATGAACACTGAAGCTTTCTTT
v_gene: TRBV4-1; abundance: few; d_gene: TRBD2; j_gene: TRBJ2-1; CDR3aa: CASSQELAGRNEQFF; CDR3nt: TGCGCCAGCAGCCAAGAACTAGCGGGGAGGAATGAGCAGTTCTTC
v_gene: TRBV27; abundance: many; d_gene: TRBD1; j_gene: TRBJ2-3; CDR3aa: CASSLAPRQGDSTDTQYF; CDR3nt: TGTGCCAGCAGTTTGGCGCCCCGACAGGGCGATAGCACAGATACGCAGTATTTT
v_gene: TRBV3-1; abundance: many; d_gene: -; j_gene: TRBJ1-5; CDR3aa: CASSQDQVNQPQHF; CDR3nt: TGTGCCAGCAGCCAAGATCAGGTGAATCAGCCCCAGCATTTT
v_gene: TRBV29-1; abundance: few; d_gene: TRBD1; j_gene: TRBJ2-2; CDR3aa: CSATGVSGGELFF; CDR3nt: TGCAGCGCTACAGGGGTGTCGGGCGGGGAGCTGTTTTTT
v_gene: TRBV30; abundance: many; d_gene: TRBD1; j_gene: TRBJ2-7; CDR3aa: CAWTGQGNEQYF; CDR3nt: TGTGCCTGGACGGGACAGGGCAACGAGCAGTACTTC
v_gene: TRBV20-1; abundance: -; d_gene: -; j_gene: TRBJ1-6; CDR3aa: CSATSGRNNSPLHF; CDR3nt: TGCAGTGCCACTTCGGGACGGAATAATTCACCCCTCCACTTT
v_gene: TRBV20-1; abundance: -; d_gene: TRBD2; j_gene: TRBJ2-7; CDR3aa: CSAAGGGPYEQYF; CDR3nt: TGCAGTGCGGCTGGGGGAGGGCCCTACGAGCAGTACTTC
v_gene: TRBV18; abundance: many; d_gene: -; j_gene: TRBJ1-1; CDR3aa: CASSPGRDTEAFF; CDR3nt: TGTGCCAGCTCACCCGGCAGGGACACTGAAGCTTTCTTT
v_gene: TRBV12-3/TRBV12-4; abundance: many; d_gene: TRBD2; j_gene: TRBJ2-5; CDR3aa: CASSLVGGKETQYF; CDR3nt: TGTGCCAGCAGTTTAGTGGGAGGGAAGGAGACCCAGTACTTC
v_gene: TRBV7-2; abundance: many; d_gene: TRBD2; j_gene: TRBJ2-3; CDR3aa: CASTGKGSGRTDTQYF; CDR3nt: TGTGCCAGCACCGGAAAGGGTAGCGGGCGCACAGATACGCAGTATTTT
v_gene: TRBV2; abundance: -; d_gene: -; j_gene: TRBJ2-7; CDR3aa: CASTSGLNYEQYF; CDR3nt: TGTGCCAGCACTTCAGGGCTGAACTACGAGCAGTACTTC
v_gene: TRBV20-1; abundance: many; d_gene: -; j_gene: TRBJ2-3; CDR3aa: CSASVSRGSGVTDTQYF; CDR3nt: TGCAGTGCTAGTGTCTCTCGCGGTAGCGGAGTCACAGATACGCAGTATTTT
v_gene: TRBV6-1; abundance: many; d_gene: TRBD1; j_gene: TRBJ1-5; CDR3aa: CASSASGGYSNQPQHF; CDR3nt: TGTGCCAGCAGTGCTTCAGGGGGGTATAGCAATCAGCCCCAGCATTTT
v_gene: TRBV5-5; abundance: -; d_gene: TRBD1; j_gene: TRBJ1-5; CDR3aa: CASSLSPGQGLYSNQPQHF; CDR3nt: TGTGCCAGCAGCTTGAGCCCGGGACAGGGCCTTTATAGCAATCAGCCCCAGCATTTT
v_gene: TRBV29-1; abundance: few; d_gene: -; j_gene: TRBJ1-1; CDR3aa: CSVELSGANTEAFF; CDR3nt: TGCAGCGTTGAACTGAGCGGGGCGAACACTGAAGCTTTCTTT
v_gene: TRBV7-9; abundance: many; d_gene: TRBD2; j_gene: TRBJ2-7; CDR3aa: CASSATGTRYEQYF; CDR3nt: TGTGCCAGCAGCGCTACCGGGACTAGATACGAGCAGTACTTC
v_gene: TRBV11-3; abundance: -; d_gene: -; j_gene: TRBJ1-4; CDR3aa: CASSLYNEKLFF; CDR3nt: TGTGCCAGCAGCTTGTACAATGAAAAACTGTTTTTT
v_gene: TRBV18; abundance: few; d_gene: TRBD2; j_gene: TRBJ2-1; CDR3aa: CASSLPGTSLNEQFF; CDR3nt: TGTGCCAGCTCCCTCCCCGGGACTAGCCTCAATGAGCAGTTCTTC
v_gene: TRBV15; abundance: -; d_gene: -; j_gene: TRBJ2-7; CDR3aa: CATSRSRGAHEQYF; CDR3nt: TGTGCCACCAGCAGGTCCAGGGGGGCCCACGAGCAGTACTTC
v_gene: TRBV12-5; abundance: -; d_gene: TRBD1; j_gene: TRBJ2-7; CDR3aa: CASGLVTGTGGSYEQYF; CDR3nt: TGTGCTAGTGGTTTGGTCACGGGGACAGGGGGTTCCTACGAGCAGTACTTC
v_gene: TRBV5-1; abundance: few; d_gene: -; j_gene: TRBJ2-1; CDR3aa: CASSLKVLARSYNEQFF; CDR3nt: TGCGCCAGCAGCTTGAAGGTGCTAGCGCGATCCTACAATGAGCAGTTCTTC
v_gene: TRBV3-1; abundance: -; d_gene: -; j_gene: TRBJ2-5; CDR3aa: CASIQDSEDKSPYF; CDR3nt: TGTGCCAGCATCCAAGATTCAGAGGACAAGAGCCCGTACTTC